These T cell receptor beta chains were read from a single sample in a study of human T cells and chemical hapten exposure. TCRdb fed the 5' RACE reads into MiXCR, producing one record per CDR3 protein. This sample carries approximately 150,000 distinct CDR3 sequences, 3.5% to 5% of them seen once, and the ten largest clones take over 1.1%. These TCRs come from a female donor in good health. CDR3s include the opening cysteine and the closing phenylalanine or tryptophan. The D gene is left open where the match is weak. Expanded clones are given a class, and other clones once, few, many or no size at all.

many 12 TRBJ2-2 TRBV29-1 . TGCAGCGTTGATGGTGGATTCGGGGAGCTGTTTTTT CSVDGGFGELFF
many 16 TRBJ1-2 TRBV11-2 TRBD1 TGTGCCAGCAGCTCCGTCCCGGGACAGGGTGCAAATGGCTACACCTTC CASSSVPGQGANGYTF
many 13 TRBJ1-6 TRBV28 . TGTGCCAGCATAGATAATCCTTCTTCACCCCTCCACTTT CASIDNPSSPLHF
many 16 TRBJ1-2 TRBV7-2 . TGTGCCAGCAGCTTGGACTCCGGGGCCAGCCGGTATGGCTACACCTTC CASSLDSGASRYGYTF
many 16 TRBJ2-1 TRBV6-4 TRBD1 TGTGCCAGCAGTCGGGCCGGGGGACAGGGGGACAATGAGCAGTTCTTC CASSRAGGQGDNEQFF
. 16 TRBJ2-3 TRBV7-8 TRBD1 TGTGCCAGCAGCTACAGACAGGGATTAAGGACAGATACGCAGTATTTT CASSYRQGLRTDTQYF
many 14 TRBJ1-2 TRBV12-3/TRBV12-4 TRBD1 TGTGCCAGCAGTTCCGACAGGGTGGGTAAGGGCTACACCTTC CASSSDRVGKGYTF
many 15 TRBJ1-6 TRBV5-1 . TGCGCCAGCAGCCCGCCGGAGAGGGGCGATTCACCCCTCCACTTT CASSPPERGDSPLHF
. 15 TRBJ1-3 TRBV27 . TGTGCCAGCAGTCTCCGTGGAGGAGGTGGAAACACCATATATTTT CASSLRGGGGNTIYF
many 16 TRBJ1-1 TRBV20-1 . TGCAGTGCCTTCAAACCGGGACTGGCCCATCATACTGAAGCTTTCTTT CSAFKPGLAHHTEAFF
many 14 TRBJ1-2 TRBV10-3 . TGTGCCATCAGTGAGTCGATCGCAGGGGCTGGCTACACCTTC CAISESIAGAGYTF
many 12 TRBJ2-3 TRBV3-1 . TGTGCCAGCGAGTCTCACGGAGATACGCAGTATTTT CASESHGDTQYF
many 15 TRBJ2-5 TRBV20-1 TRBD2 TGCAGTGCTAGGGTTCCTGCCGGGGGGGATGAGACCCAGTACTTC CSARVPAGGDETQYF
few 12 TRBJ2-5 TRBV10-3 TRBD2 TGTGCCACCTCTCGGGGGGAAGAGACCCAGTACTTC CATSRGEETQYF
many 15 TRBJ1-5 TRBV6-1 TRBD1 TGTGCCAGCAGTGAGGCAGGGGGGGGGTATCAGCCCCAGCATTTT CASSEAGGGYQPQHF
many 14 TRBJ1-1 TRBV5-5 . TGTGCCAGCAGCTTGTTCTGGGGGGAAACTGAAGCTTTCTTT CASSLFWGETEAFF
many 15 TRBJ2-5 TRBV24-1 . TGTGCCACCAGTGATTTTGCGACAGGCGGAGAGACCCAGTACTTC CATSDFATGGETQYF
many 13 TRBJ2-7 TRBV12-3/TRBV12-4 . TGTGCCAGCAGTTTGTCAGGATCCTACGAGCAGTACTTC CASSLSGSYEQYF
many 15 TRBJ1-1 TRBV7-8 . TGTGCCAGCACCAAAGCCGGGACGGCAAACACTGAAGCTTTCTTT CASTKAGTANTEAFF
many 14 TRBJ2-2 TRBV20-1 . TGCAGTGCTAGAGATAGGGAGGCCACCGGGGAGCTGTTTTTT CSARDREATGELFF
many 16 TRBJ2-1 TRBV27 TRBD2 TGTGCCAGCAGTGCAAGCGGGGGGGCAGTTAACTATGAGCAGTTCTTC CASSASGGAVNYEQFF
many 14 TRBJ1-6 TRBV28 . TGTGCCAGCAGTTTATTCCAGCCCAATTCACCCCTCCACTTT CASSLFQPNSPLHF
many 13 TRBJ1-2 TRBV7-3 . TGTGCCAGCAGCCTGACAGGCGGGTACGGCTACACCTTC CASSLTGGYGYTF
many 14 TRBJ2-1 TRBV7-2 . TGTGCCAGCAGCTTAGCCCCCTCCTACAATGAGCAGTTCTTC CASSLAPSYNEQFF
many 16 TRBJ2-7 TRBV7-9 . TGTGCCAGCAGCTTAGCGCTAGCCGGGGTACGGGTCGAGCAGTACTTC CASSLALAGVRVEQYF
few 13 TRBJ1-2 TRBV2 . TGTGCCAGTACCGGGCCCAGTGTGGGTGGCTACACCTTC CASTGPSVGGYTF
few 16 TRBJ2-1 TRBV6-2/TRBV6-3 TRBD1 TGTGCCAGCAGGCCTCTAGGACAGGGTTGTGTTAATGAGCAGTTCTTC CASRPLGQGCVNEQFF
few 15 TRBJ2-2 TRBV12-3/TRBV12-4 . TGTGCCAGCAGTTTCCAGGGGGGTAACACCGGGGAGCTGTTTTTT CASSFQGGNTGELFF